The 5 T cell receptor beta chains below were found in one sample sequenced in a study of T-cell reconstitution after alpha-beta-depleted transplantation in children. Preparation of the TCRbeta library involved a method that used unique molecular identifiers. TCRdb called the PCR reads again in MiXCR, with one record for every CDR3 protein. Of under 20,000 distinct CDR3 sequences listed, roughly 13% are singletons. This specimen was PBMCs, mostly from graft donor cells, taken 60 days after TCRalphabeta/CD19-depleted stem cell transplant. The receptors come from a female patient between 2 and 15 years old who had a stem cell transplant for congenital amegakaryocytic thrombocytopenia, so the T cells may come from the graft donor.

The V call is TRBV4-3, the J call TRBJ2-1, with TRBD2 matching over 11 bases. The CDR3 has 17 residues. Trimming at V came to 4 bases and at J to 5 bases, leaving 10 bases not matched to a gene. The germline V gene has CDR1 LGHNA and CDR2 YSLEER. CDR3 nucleotides: TGCGCCAGCAGCCGATCTGCTAGCGGGAGGCCCAACAATGAGCAGTTCTTC. It translates to CASSRSASGRPNNEQFF.

This clonotype was found many times. J is TRBJ1-2 and V is TRBV6-5; tentative D call: TRBD1 (6 bases). Germline CDR1 and CDR2: MNHEY and SVGAGI. V dropped 5 bases and J dropped 8 bases, with 21 bases sitting between them. This CDR3 spans 15 amino acids. The CDR3 DNA is TGTGCCAGCAGTCTCAATACAGGGTCGGGCTTCGGCTACACCTTC. Translated, it gives CASSLNTGSGFGYTF.

This clonotype was picked up many times. The chain is built from TRBV5-1 and TRBJ2-1; TRBD2 matches 8 bases. Trimming removed 4 bases from V and 3 bases from J; junction bases left unmatched: 6. CDR3 size: 15 residues. Germline V gives CDR1 SGHRS, CDR2 YFSETQ. CDR3 bases: TGCGCCAGCAGCGTTACAGCGGGAGACTACAATGAGCAGTTCTTC. Protein sequence: CASSVTAGDYNEQFF.

This clonotype has a count of ten or more. The chain recombines TRBV6-5 with TRBJ2-7; D uncertain. The CDR3 consists of 14 residues. The germline V and J ends were trimmed by 6 bases and 0 bases, with 12 bases remaining between them. Germline V gives CDR1 MNHEY, CDR2 SVGAGI. The CDR3 coding sequence is TGTGCCAGCAGAAACCTCGGCGACTCCTACGAGCAGTACTTC. Protein: CASRNLGDSYEQYF.

This chain connects TRBV19 to TRBJ1-5; unclear D gene. Trimming took off 1 base at V and 4 bases at J, with 14 bases between the two ends. The CDR3 contains 16 residues. Germline assignment: CDR1 LNHDA and CDR2 SQIVND (reference sequence). The CDR3 is CASSIGGGRRNQPQHF. DNA for the CDR3: TGTGCCAGTAGTATAGGGGGAGGACGGCGAAATCAGCCCCAGCATTTT.